Listed below are T cell receptor beta chains from one sample, sequenced in a study of technical replicates of blood from a few donors. Clones were read by immunoSEQ multiplex PCR, and TCRdb kept only the in-frame ones, dropping some. The table includes 65,000 to 90,000 clones, 90% to 95% detected once. What was sequenced was T cells isolated from PBMCs. The receptors originated from a human donor in good health. The CDR3 runs from the conserved cysteine through the conserved F or W. The order of the fields is V gene, D gene, CDR3 length, clone size, J gene, CDR3 DNA, CDR3 protein. A D gene is named only where the DNA matches it firmly. A clone size is listed for some rows: how often the clone was seen (once, few, many), or a class if it is expanded.

>TRBV19|TRBD2|15|NA|TRBJ2-3
TGTGCCAGTAGTAGCGGGAGTTTGAGGACAGATACGCAGTATTTT
CASSSGSLRTDTQYF
>TRBV25-1|NA|13|NA|TRBJ1-1
TGTGCCAGCAGCCTGACATTGAACACTGAAGCTTTCTTT
CASSLTLNTEAFF
>TRBV28|TRBD2|16|NA|TRBJ2-1
TGTGCCAGCAGTTCACCGGGACTAGCGGGAGAAGATGAGCAGTTCTTC
CASSSPGLAGEDEQFF
>TRBV5-1|TRBD1|16|NA|TRBJ2-1
TGCGCCAGCAGCCTAAGGACAGGGATAACGAGCAATGAGCAGTTCTTC
CASSLRTGITSNEQFF
>TRBV5-4|TRBD1|15|NA|TRBJ2-3
TGTGCCAGCACCTCACAGGGGGCGCGAACAGATACGCAGTATTTT
CASTSQGARTDTQYF
>TRBV5-1|TRBD1|22|NA|TRBJ1-2
TGCGCCAGCAGCTTGGATCCTTGGGACAGGGGGCGCGATTCTACACTCGCCTATGGCTACACCTTC
CASSLDPWDRGRDSTLAYGYTF
>TRBV9|TRBD1|14|NA|TRBJ2-1
TGTGCCAGCAGCGTAGTCGGGACAGTGAATGAGCAGTTCTTC
CASSVVGTVNEQFF
>TRBV5-1|NA|11|few|TRBJ2-5
TGCGCCAGCAGGGAGATGGAGACCCAGTACTTC
CASREMETQYF
>TRBV7-6|NA|14|NA|TRBJ2-1
TGTGCCAGCAGCTTAGACAGGGGAGGCAATGAGCAGTTCTTC
CASSLDRGGNEQFF
>TRBV13|NA|14|NA|TRBJ2-5
TGTGCCAGCAGCTCCTCTGACGACAAAGAGACCCAGTACTTC
CASSSSDDKETQYF
>TRBV5-6|TRBD2|16|NA|TRBJ2-2
TGTGCCAGCGGCCGGGAGGGTCCGGGAGTGACCGGGGAGCTGTTTTTT
CASGREGPGVTGELFF
>TRBV6-1|TRBD2|19|NA|TRBJ2-1
TGTGCCAGCAGTGCGCGGGGGGGAGCCGGGACAATAAGTTTGGATGAGCAGTTCTTC
CASSARGGAGTISLDEQFF
>TRBV6-5|NA|14|NA|TRBJ2-7
TGTGCCAGCAGCCGAGCCGACATGTCCTACGAGCAGTACTTC
CASSRADMSYEQYF
>TRBV6-1|NA|13|NA|TRBJ1-1
TGTGCCAGCACGGGGCGGAGGGACACTGAAGCTTTCTTT
CASTGRRDTEAFF